This is a list of T cell receptor beta chains from one sample in a study of cytomegalovirus exposure and HLA in healthy donors. Profiled with immunoSEQ multiplex PCR; TCRdb holds only in-frame clones, not every one. The table has 150,000 to 200,000 clones, about 81% seen once; the top ten hold around 1.3%. What was sequenced was PBMCs. The receptors stem from a young woman in good health and CMV-seronegative. Each CDR3 is given with its conserved first and last residue. The D gene is left open where the match is weak. Part of the rows lack a size; the others show once, few, many or a class for expanded clones.

>TRBD2|NA|TRBV10-1|TRBJ2-3
TGCGCCAGCAGTGAGTCCCTAGCGGGGACAGATACGCAGTATTTT
CASSESLAGTDTQYF
>TRBD1|NA|TRBV6-6|TRBJ1-2
TGTGCCAGCAGCTCGGGACAGGGGGCGCGGGGCTACACCTTC
CASSSGQGARGYTF
>TRBD2|NA|TRBV9|TRBJ2-5
TGTGCCAGCAGCGTAGGAGGATTAGCGGGGGGCCGGGAGGAGACCCAGTACTTC
CASSVGGLAGGREETQYF
>NA|NA|TRBV4-1|TRBJ2-7
TGCGCCAGCAGCCAAGGCCGGGACTTCCGTCCCTACGAGCAGTACTTC
CASSQGRDFRPYEQYF
>TRBD1|NA|TRBV9|TRBJ1-5
TGTGCCAGCAGCACCACGGACAGGGTCGGTCAGCCCCAGCATTTT
CASSTTDRVGQPQHF
>NA|NA|TRBV11-2|TRBJ2-1
TGTGCCAGCAGCTTCGGACTTTTTTACAATGAGCAGTTCTTC
CASSFGLFYNEQFF
>TRBD1|NA|TRBV7-3|TRBJ2-1
TGTGCCAGCAGCTTCATGGGACAGGTACGCTACAATGAGCAGTTCTTC
CASSFMGQVRYNEQFF
>NA|NA|TRBV9|TRBJ1-2
TGTGCCAGCAGCGTAGCCGGGGGGACCTCCTATGGCTACACCTTC
CASSVAGGTSYGYTF
>TRBD2|NA|TRBV10-1|TRBJ2-5
TGCGCCAGCAGTGAAACGACTAGCGGGAGTAGGGGGACCCAGTACTTC
CASSETTSGSRGTQYF
>NA|NA|TRBV29-1|TRBJ2-2
TGCAGCGTTGTCAGCGGCTACACCGGGGAGCTGTTTTTT
CSVVSGYTGELFF
>TRBD1|NA|TRBV19|TRBJ1-5
TGTGCCAGTACTCGCGACAGGGGTGGAAATCAGCCCCAGCATTTT
CASTRDRGGNQPQHF
>TRBD1|NA|TRBV5-1|TRBJ2-7
TGCGCCAGCAGCTCTGGGACAGCTAGATCCTACGAGCAGTACTTC
CASSSGTARSYEQYF
>NA|NA|TRBV19|TRBJ2-7
TGTGCCAGTAGTATAGGTCTTGGGGAGGTCGGCGAGCAGTACTTC
CASSIGLGEVGEQYF
>NA|once|TRBV14|TRBJ1-4
TGTGCCAGCAGCCAAGGAGATTGGGAGAATGAAAAACTGTTTTTT
CASSQGDWENEKLFF
>NA|NA|TRBV6-5|TRBJ1-4
TGTGCCAGCAGTTCCGGTTTGGGGCGCGGTGAAAAACTGTTTTTT
CASSSGLGRGEKLFF
>TRBD1|many|TRBV11-2|TRBJ1-1
TGTGCCAGCAGCTCACACAGGGGGACTGAAGCTTTCTTT
CASSSHRGTEAFF
>TRBD1|NA|TRBV18|TRBJ1-2
TGTGCCAGCTCACGTCAGGCCCCCATCGCCTCGACAGGGAACTATGGCTACACCTTC
CASSRQAPIASTGNYGYTF
>NA|NA|TRBV2|TRBJ1-5
TGTGCCAGCAGTGAAGCCGGGGGGACAACTTGGGTAAATCAGCCCCAGCATTTT
CASSEAGGTTWVNQPQHF
>TRBD1|NA|TRBV6-6|TRBJ1-6
TGTGCCAGCAGTTTACAGGGGACCGCGGGTAATTCACCCCTCCACTTT
CASSLQGTAGNSPLHF
>TRBD1|NA|TRBV18|TRBJ2-7
TGTGCCAGCTCACCGAAAACGGGACAGGCCGAGCAGTACTTC
CASSPKTGQAEQYF
>NA|NA|TRBV7-3|TRBJ2-2
TGTGCCAGCAGCATACTAGCGAACACCGGGGAGCTGTTTTTT
CASSILANTGELFF
>TRBD2|NA|TRBV30|TRBJ2-7
TGTGCCTGGAGTGTGGGGACTAGCGAGCAGTACTTC
CAWSVGTSEQYF
>TRBD1|few|TRBV27|TRBJ1-5
TGTGCCAGCAGCCTGGGACAGGGCAATCAGCCCCAGCATTTT
CASSLGQGNQPQHF
>NA|NA|TRBV19|TRBJ1-2
TGTGCCAGTAGTATCGGTAGTATTATAACCACTTTC
CASSIGSIITTF
>TRBD1|NA|TRBV27|TRBJ2-2
TGTGCCAGCAGTTCCCCGACAGGGGGTTCCCTCGGGGAGCTGTTTTTT
CASSSPTGGSLGELFF
>NA|NA|TRBV11-2|TRBJ1-4
TGTGCCAGCAGCTTAGGAGTCAGGGAAAAACTGTTTTTT
CASSLGVREKLFF
>NA|NA|TRBV15|TRBJ1-2
TGTGCCACCAGCAGAGATCGGGGTGCAGGCTATGGCTACACCTTC
CATSRDRGAGYGYTF
>TRBD1|few|TRBV9|TRBJ2-4
TGTGCCAGCAGCGTAGCTGGGACAGTTGGAGACATTCAGTACTTC
CASSVAGTVGDIQYF
>TRBD1|NA|TRBV18|TRBJ1-2
TGTGCCAGCTCACCCGACAGGGCAGCTAACTATGGCTACACCTTC
CASSPDRAANYGYTF
>TRBD1|NA|TRBV27|TRBJ2-1
TGTGCCAGCAGTCTCTATACAGGGGAATTCTACAATGAGCAGTTCTTC
CASSLYTGEFYNEQFF
>NA|NA|TRBV6-6|TRBJ2-5
TGTGCCAGCAGTTTCGCCCTTCGAAAGAGTCAAGAGACCCAGTACTTC
CASSFALRKSQETQYF
>NA|NA|TRBV6-1|TRBJ1-1
TGTGCCAGCAGTGAATGGGAGGGTTTCACTGAAGCTTTCTTT
CASSEWEGFTEAFF
>NA|NA|TRBV11-3|TRBJ2-7
TGTGCCAGCAGCTTAGAAACGGGGGAGGAGCAGTACTTC
CASSLETGEEQYF
>NA|many|TRBV4-1|TRBJ2-7
TGCGCCAGCAGCCTCCAGAGGGGGGGCCTCTACGAGCAGTACTTC
CASSLQRGGLYEQYF
>TRBD2|NA|TRBV4-1|TRBJ2-7
TGCGCCAGCAGCCAATTTTTGGTCCCGGGGGGGTCCTCCTACGAGCAGTACTTC
CASSQFLVPGGSSYEQYF
>TRBD2|NA|TRBV5-1|TRBJ2-7
TGCGCCAGCAGCTTCCAAAAGACTAGCGGGAGTACCTACGAGCAGTACTTC
CASSFQKTSGSTYEQYF
>TRBD1|NA|TRBV28|TRBJ2-3
TGTGCCAGCAGGGTCGGGACAGCTAGCACAGATACGCAGTATTTT
CASRVGTASTDTQYF
>TRBD1|NA|TRBV10-1|TRBJ1-1
TGCGCCAGCAGTGCGAAAGGACAGGGAGAAGCTTTCTTT
CASSAKGQGEAFF
>TRBD2|NA|TRBV5-1|TRBJ2-7
TGCGCCAGCAGCGCTGGTTCGGCGGGAGATGGCGAGCAGTACTTC
CASSAGSAGDGEQYF
>TRBD2|NA|TRBV7-8|TRBJ2-7
TGTGCCAGCAGCTCTTCTTCGACTAGCGGGAGGGCGCTTGGGCAGTACTTC
CASSSSSTSGRALGQYF
>NA|NA|TRBV30|TRBJ1-2
TGTGCCTGGAGTGAACAGGGTTACTATGGCTACACCTTC
CAWSEQGYYGYTF
>NA|NA|TRBV7-2|TRBJ2-7
TGTGCCAGCAGCTCACAGATAGGCTACGAGCAGTACTTC
CASSSQIGYEQYF
>TRBD1|NA|TRBV14|TRBJ1-1
TGTGCCAGCAGCGCCCGGGACAGGGGGCCTAGGTACACTGAAGCTTTCTTT
CASSARDRGPRYTEAFF
>TRBD1|NA|TRBV28|TRBJ1-5
TGTGCCAGCAGTGTCACAGGGGGCGGTCAGCCCCAGCATTTT
CASSVTGGGQPQHF